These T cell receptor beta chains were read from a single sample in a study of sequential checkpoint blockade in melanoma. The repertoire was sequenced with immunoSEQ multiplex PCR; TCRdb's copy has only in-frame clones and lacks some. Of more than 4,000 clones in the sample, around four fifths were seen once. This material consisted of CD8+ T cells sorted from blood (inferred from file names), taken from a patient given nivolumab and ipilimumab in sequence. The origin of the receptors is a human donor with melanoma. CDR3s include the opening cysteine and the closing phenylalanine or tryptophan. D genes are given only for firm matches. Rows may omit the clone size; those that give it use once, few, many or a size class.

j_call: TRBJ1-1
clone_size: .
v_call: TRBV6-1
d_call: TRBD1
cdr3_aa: CASSVWTGGTNTEAFF
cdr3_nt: TGTGCCAGCAGTGTATGGACAGGGGGCACGAACACTGAAGCTTTCTTT

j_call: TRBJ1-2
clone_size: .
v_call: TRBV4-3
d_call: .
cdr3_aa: CASSQDILDRTTHYGYTF
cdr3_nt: TGCGCCAGCAGCCAAGACATCCTTGACAGGACAACTCACTATGGCTACACCTTC

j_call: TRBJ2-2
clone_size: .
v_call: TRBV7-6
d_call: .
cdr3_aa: CASSVAGDATGELFF
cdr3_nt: TGTGCCAGCAGCGTCGCAGGGGACGCCACCGGGGAGCTGTTTTTT

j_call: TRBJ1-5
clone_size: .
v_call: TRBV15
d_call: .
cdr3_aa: CATSRVVEVYQPQHF
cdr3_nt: TGTGCCACCAGCAGAGTTGTCGAGGTGTATCAGCCCCAGCATTTT

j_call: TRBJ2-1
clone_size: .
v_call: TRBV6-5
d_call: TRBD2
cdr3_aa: CASSLAGGWFNEQFF
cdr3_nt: TGTGCCAGCAGCTTAGCGGGGGGGTGGTTTAATGAGCAGTTCTTC

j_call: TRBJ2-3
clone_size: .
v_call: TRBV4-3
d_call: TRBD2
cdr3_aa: CASSQEGGGTTDTQYF
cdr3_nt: TGCGCCAGCAGCCAAGAGGGCGGGGGTACCACAGATACGCAGTATTTT

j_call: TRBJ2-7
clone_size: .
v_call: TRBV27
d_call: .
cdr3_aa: CASIGGYEQYF
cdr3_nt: TGTGCCAGCATAGGAGGATACGAGCAGTACTTC

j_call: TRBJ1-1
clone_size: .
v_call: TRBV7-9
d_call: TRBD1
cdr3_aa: CASSTTGLQDTEAFF
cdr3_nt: TGTGCCAGCAGCACGACAGGGCTTCAGGACACTGAAGCTTTCTTT

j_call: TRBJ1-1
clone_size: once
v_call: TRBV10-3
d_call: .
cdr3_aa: CAISVGPNTEVFF
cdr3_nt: TGTGCCATCAGTGTGGGGCCGAACACTGAAGTTTTCTTT

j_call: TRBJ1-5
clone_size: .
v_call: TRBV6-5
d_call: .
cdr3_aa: CASSPRQTNQPQHF
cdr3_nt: TGTGCCAGCAGCCCTCGACAGACCAATCAGCCCCAGCATTTT

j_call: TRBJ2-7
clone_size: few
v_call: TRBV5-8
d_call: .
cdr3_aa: CASSLLGALDEQYF
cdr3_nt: TGTGCCAGCAGCTTGTTGGGGGCGCTGGACGAGCAGTACTTC

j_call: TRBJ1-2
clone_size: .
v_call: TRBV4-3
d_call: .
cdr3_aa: CASSQEWEGGNYGYTF
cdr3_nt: TGCGCCAGCAGCCAAGAGTGGGAGGGAGGGAACTATGGCTACACCTTC

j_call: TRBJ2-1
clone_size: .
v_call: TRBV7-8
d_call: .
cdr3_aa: CASSLVLRGSYNEQFF
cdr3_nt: TGTGCCAGCAGCTTAGTGCTGCGGGGCTCATACAATGAGCAGTTCTTC

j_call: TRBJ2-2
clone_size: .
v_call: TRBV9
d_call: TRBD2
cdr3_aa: CASSTRSSGGFGELFF
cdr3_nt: TGTGCCAGCAGCACCCGTTCTAGCGGGGGGTTTGGGGAGCTGTTTTTT

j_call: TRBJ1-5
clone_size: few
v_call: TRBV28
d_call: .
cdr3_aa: CATNRLSNQPQHF
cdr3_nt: TGTGCCACCAACAGGCTTAGCAATCAGCCCCAGCATTTT

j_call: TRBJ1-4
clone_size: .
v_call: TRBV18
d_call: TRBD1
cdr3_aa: CASSPGTDEKLFF
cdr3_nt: TGTGCCAGCTCACCAGGGACAGATGAAAAACTGTTTTTT

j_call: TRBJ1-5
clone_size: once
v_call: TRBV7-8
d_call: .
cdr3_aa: CASSLMGRGVGQPQHF
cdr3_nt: TGTGCCAGCAGCTTAATGGGCAGGGGAGTGGGTCAGCCCCAGCATTTT

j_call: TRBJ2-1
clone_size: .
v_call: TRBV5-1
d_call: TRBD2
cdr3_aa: CASSLFSTGGINEQFF
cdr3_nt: TGCGCCAGCAGCTTGTTTAGTACGGGGGGGATTAATGAGCAGTTCTTC

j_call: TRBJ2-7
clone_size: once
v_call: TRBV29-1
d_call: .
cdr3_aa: CSVEDGSSYEQYF
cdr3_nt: TGCAGCGTTGAGGATGGGAGCTCCTACGAGCAGTACTTC

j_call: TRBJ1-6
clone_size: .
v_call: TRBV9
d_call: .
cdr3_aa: CASSVSGHQNSPLHF
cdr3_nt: TGTGCCAGCAGCGTTTCCGGACACCAAAATTCACCCCTCCACTTT

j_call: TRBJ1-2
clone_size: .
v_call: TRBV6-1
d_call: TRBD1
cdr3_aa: CATRQGMKDGYTF
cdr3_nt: TGTGCCACCAGACAGGGAATGAAGGATGGCTACACCTTC

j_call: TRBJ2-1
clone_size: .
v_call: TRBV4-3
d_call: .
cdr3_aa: CASSQEWGEPYNEQFF
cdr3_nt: TGCGCCAGCAGCCAAGAATGGGGAGAACCCTACAATGAGCAGTTCTTC

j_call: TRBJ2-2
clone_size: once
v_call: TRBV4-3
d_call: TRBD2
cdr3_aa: CASSPRVLAGTGELFF
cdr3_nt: TGCGCCAGCAGCCCCCGGGTCCTAGCGGGGACCGGGGAGCTGTTTTTT

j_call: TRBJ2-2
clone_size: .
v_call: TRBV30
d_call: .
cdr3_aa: CAWSRGLETGELFF
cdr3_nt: TGTGCCTGGAGTCGAGGGTTGGAGACCGGGGAGCTGTTTTTT

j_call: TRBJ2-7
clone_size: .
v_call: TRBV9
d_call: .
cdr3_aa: CASNEGGSSYEQYF
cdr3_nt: TGTGCCAGCAACGAAGGGGGTAGCTCCTACGAGCAGTACTTC

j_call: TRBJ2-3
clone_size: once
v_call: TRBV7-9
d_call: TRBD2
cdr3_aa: CASSPPEAGGQSTQYF
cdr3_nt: TGTGCCAGCAGCCCTCCCGAAGCGGGGGGGCAATCTACGCAGTATTTT

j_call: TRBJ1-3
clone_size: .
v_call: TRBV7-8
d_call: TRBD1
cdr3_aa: CASSPGTGAGNTIYF
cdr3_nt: TGTGCCAGCAGCCCCGGGACAGGGGCTGGAAACACCATATATTTT

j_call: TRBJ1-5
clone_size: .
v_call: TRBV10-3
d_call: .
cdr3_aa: CAISETGIGNQPQHF
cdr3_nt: TGTGCCATCAGTGAGACCGGGATAGGCAATCAGCCCCAGCATTTT

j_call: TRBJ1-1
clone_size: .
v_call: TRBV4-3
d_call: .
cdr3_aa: CASSQGRGTEAFF
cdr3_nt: TGCGCCAGCAGCCAGGGTCGGGGCACTGAAGCTTTCTTT

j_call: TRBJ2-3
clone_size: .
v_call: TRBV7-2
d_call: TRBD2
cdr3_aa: CASNPRAGGRTDTQYF
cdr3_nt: TGTGCCAGCAACCCTCGTGCGGGGGGTCGCACAGATACGCAGTATTTT

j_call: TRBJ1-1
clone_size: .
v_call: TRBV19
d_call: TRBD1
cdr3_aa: CASSIGQEDEAFF
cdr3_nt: TGTGCCAGTAGTATCGGACAGGAGGATGAAGCTTTCTTT

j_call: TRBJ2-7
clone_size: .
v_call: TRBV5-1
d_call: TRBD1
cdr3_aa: CASSQTGIYEQYF
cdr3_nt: TGCGCCAGCAGCCAGACAGGGATCTACGAGCAGTACTTC

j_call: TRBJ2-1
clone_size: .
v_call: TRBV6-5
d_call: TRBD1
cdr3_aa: CASSEGTGWEQFF
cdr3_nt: TGTGCCAGCAGTGAAGGGACAGGGTGGGAGCAGTTCTTC

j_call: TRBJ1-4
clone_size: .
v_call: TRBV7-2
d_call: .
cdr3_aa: CASSLDTREKLFF
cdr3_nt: TGTGCCAGCAGCTTAGACACTAGGGAAAAACTGTTTTTT

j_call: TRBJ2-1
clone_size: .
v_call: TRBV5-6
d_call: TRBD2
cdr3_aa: CASSIPSGGSYNEQFF
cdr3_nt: TGTGCCAGCAGCATTCCTAGCGGGGGGTCCTACAATGAGCAGTTCTTC

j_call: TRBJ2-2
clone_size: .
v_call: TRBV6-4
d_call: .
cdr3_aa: CASSDSGSYTGELFF
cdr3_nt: TGTGCCAGCAGTGACTCCGGGTCATACACCGGGGAGCTGTTTTTT

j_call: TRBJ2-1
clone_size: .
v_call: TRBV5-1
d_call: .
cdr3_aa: CASSRSRDEQFF
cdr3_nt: TGCGCCAGCAGCCGGTCTCGCGATGAGCAGTTCTTC

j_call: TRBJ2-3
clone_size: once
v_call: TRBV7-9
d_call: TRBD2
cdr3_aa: CASSLGAGGSADTQYF
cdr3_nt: TGTGCCAGCAGCTTGGGAGCGGGGGGGAGCGCAGATACGCAGTATTTT

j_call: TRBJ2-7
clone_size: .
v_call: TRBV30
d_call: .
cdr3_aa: CAWSGTGTYAYEQYF
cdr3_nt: TGTGCCTGGAGTGGAACCGGGACTTACGCCTACGAGCAGTACTTC

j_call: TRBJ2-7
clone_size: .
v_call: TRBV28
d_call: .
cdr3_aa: CASSSRSTSFIYEQYF
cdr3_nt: TGTGCCAGCAGTTCAAGATCCACTAGTTTTATCTACGAGCAGTACTTC

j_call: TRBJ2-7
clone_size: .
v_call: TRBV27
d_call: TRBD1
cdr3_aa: CASSLPGTGFHEQYF
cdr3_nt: TGTGCCAGCAGCTTACCCGGGACAGGGTTCCACGAGCAGTACTTC

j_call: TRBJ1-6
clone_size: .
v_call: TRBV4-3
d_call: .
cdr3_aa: CASSQDTGRNSPLHF
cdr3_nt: TGCGCCAGCAGCCAAGATACAGGGCGGAATTCACCCCTCCACTTT

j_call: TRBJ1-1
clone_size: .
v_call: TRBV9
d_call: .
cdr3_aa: CASGGGGAFF
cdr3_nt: TGTGCCAGCGGGGGCGGTGGGGCTTTCTTT

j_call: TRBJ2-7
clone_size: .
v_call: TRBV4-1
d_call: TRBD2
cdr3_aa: CASSQEAGGMYF
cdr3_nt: TGCGCCAGCAGCCAAGAGGCGGGGGGGATGTACTTC

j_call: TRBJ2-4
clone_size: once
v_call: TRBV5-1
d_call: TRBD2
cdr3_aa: CASSLLAGGPSDIQYF
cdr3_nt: TGCGCCAGCAGCTTACTAGCGGGGGGGCCGTCAGACATTCAGTACTTC

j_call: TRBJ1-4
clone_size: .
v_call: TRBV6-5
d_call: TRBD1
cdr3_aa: CASSSGQGAIAEKLFF
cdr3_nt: TGTGCCAGCAGTTCGGGACAGGGGGCGATTGCTGAAAAACTGTTTTTT

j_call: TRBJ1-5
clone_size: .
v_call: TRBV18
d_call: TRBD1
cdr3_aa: CASSPTGTGRYSNQPQHF
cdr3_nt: TGTGCCAGCTCACCCACAGGGACAGGGCGATATAGCAATCAGCCCCAGCATTTT

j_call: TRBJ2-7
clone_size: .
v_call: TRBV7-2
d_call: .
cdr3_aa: CASSLNLGGYEQYF
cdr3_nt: TGTGCCAGCAGCTTAAATCTGGGCGGGTACGAGCAGTACTTC

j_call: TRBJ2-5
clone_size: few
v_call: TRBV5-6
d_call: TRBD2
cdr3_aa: CASSLIGLAIETQYF
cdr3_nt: TGTGCCAGCAGCTTGATCGGACTAGCGATCGAGACCCAGTACTTC

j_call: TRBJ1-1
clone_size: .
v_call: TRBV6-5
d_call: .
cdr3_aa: CASRPSQGTEAFF
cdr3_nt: TGTGCCAGCAGGCCATCCCAGGGCACTGAAGCTTTCTTT

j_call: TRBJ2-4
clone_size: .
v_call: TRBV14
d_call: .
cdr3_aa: CASSPGLGTKNIQYF
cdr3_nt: TGTGCCAGCAGCCCGGGGTTAGGAACCAAAAACATTCAGTACTTC

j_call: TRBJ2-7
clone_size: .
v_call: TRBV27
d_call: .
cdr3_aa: CATSPSWLSYEQYF
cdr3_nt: TGTGCCACGAGCCCCTCTTGGTTATCCTACGAGCAGTACTTC

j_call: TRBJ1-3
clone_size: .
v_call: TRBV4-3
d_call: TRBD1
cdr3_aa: CASSQNRGHSGNTIYF
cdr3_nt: TGCGCCAGCAGCCAAAACAGGGGTCACTCTGGAAACACCATATATTTT